This T cell receptor beta chain comes out of a study of vaccination and CD4 T cells after COVID-19. Study as a whole: Timing of post-vaccine sample collection was a median approximately 72 days after dose two, with a range of 14 to 241.

As to treatment: roughly ten-day PBMC culture with coronavirus spike peptide pools or control peptides (ViraFEST assay). Positive PCR dates covered March to December 2020, before US Alpha, Beta and Delta variants. Cultured CD4+ T cell DNA was sequenced using the Oncomine TCR Beta short-read assay. One entry per CDR3 protein results from TCRdb running MiXCR on the PCR reads. The sample includes approximately 2,800 distinct CDR3 sequences, roughly 31% seen only once; the top ten take 50% to 75%. There are 13 residues in the CDR3. Germline V gene lookup returns CDR1 DFQATT and CDR2 SNEGSKA (reference sequence). V was clipped by 6 bases and J by 3 bases; unmatched bases: 5. Notes on the study in general: This study had few convalescent patients and no early post-infection samples.

Details on this clonotype: Its antigen is currently unknown.

The V gene is TRBV20-1, the J gene TRBJ2-1; 7 positions agree with TRBD1. The origin of this receptor is a human donor who had recovered from COVID-19. The sample was CD4+ T cells from blood, cultured in vitro, taken after SARS-CoV-2 vaccination. CDR3 sequence: CSARDSVYNEQFF. Written as DNA, the CDR3 is TGCAGTGCCCGGGACAGCGTCTACAATGAGCAGTTCTTC.